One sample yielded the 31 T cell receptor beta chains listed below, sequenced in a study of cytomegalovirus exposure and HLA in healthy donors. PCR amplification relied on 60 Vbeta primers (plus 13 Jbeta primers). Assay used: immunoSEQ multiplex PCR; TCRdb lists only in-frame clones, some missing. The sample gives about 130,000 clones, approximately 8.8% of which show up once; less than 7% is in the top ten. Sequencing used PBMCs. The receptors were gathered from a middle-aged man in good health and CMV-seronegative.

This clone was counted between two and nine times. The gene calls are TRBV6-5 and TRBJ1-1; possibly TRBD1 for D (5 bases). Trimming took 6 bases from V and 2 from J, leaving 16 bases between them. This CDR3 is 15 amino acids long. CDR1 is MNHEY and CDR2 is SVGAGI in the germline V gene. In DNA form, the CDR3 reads TGTGCCAGCAGGGACTTGGGGGGGGGAAACACTGAAGCTTTCTTT. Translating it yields CASRDLGGGNTEAFF.

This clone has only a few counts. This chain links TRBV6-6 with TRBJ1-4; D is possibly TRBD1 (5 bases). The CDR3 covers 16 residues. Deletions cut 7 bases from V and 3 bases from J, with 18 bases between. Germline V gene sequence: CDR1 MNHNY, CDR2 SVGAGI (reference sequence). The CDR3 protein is CASKYRGAGPNEKLFF. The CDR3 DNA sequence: TGTGCCAGCAAGTACCGCGGGGCGGGGCCTAATGAAAAACTGTTTTTT.

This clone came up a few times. CDR3: CASSAGVAGGRRETQYF. The CDR3, as DNA: TGTGCCAGCAGCGCGGGGGTAGCGGGGGGAAGGAGGGAGACCCAGTACTTC. The rearrangement joins TRBV9 to TRBJ2-5; 10 bases match TRBD2. With V trimmed by 3 bases and J by 5 bases, 13 bases remained unmatched. The CDR3 runs to 17 residues. CDR1 SGDLS and CDR2 YYNGEE come from the germline V gene. Combining the CDR3 with reference TRBV9 and TRBJ2-5 gives the whole variable domain DSGVTQTPKHLITATGQRVTLRCSPRSGDLSVYWYQQSLDQGLQFLIQYYNGEERAKGNILERFSAQQFPDLHSELNLSSLELGDSALYFCASSAGVAGGRRETQYFGPGTRLLVL.

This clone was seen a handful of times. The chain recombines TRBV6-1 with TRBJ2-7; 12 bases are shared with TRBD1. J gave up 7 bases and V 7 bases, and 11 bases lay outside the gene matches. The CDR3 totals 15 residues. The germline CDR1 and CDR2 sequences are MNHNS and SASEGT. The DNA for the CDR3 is TGTGCCAGCACAAAAGGGGGACAGGGGGCGAAGGAGCAGTACTTC. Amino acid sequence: CASTKGGQGAKEQYF.

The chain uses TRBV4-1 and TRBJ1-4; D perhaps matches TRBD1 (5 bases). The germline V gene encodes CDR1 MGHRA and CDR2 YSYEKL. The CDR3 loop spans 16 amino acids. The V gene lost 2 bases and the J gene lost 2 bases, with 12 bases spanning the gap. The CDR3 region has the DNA TGCGCCAGCAGCCAACGCATCAGGGTGACTAATGAAAAACTGTTTTTT. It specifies CASSQRIRVTNEKLFF.

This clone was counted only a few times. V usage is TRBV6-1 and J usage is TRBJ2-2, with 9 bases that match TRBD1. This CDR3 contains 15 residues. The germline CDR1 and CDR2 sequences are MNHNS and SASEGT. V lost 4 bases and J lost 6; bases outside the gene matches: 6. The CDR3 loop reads CASSVPGTGSGELFF. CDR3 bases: TGTGCCAGCAGTGTCCCGGGGACAGGGTCCGGGGAGCTGTTTTTT.

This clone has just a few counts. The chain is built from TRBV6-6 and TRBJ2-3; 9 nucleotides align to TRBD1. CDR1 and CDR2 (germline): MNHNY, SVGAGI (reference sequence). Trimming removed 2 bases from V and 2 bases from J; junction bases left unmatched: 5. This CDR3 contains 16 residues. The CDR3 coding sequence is TGTGCCAGCAGTTACCTAGGGACAGGGCCCACAGATACGCAGTATTTT. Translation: CASSYLGTGPTDTQYF.

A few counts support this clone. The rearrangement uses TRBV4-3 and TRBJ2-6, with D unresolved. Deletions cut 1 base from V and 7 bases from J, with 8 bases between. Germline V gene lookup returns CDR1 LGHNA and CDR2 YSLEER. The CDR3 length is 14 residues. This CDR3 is CASSQVSRANVLTF. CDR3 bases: TGCGCCAGCAGCCAAGTCTCCCGTGCCAACGTCCTGACTTTC.

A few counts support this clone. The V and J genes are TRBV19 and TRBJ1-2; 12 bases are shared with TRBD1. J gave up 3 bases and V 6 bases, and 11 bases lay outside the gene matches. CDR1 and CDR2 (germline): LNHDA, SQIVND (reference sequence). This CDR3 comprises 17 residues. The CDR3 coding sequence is TGTGCCAGTAGCCCCTCGGGACAGGGGGCCGGTTACTATGGCTACACCTTC. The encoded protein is CASSPSGQGAGYYGYTF.

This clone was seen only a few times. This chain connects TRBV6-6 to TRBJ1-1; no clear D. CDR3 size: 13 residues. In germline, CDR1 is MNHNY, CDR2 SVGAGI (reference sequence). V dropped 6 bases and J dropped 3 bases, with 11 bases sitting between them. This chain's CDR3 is CASSLGSDTEAFF. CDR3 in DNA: TGTGCCAGCAGCCTCGGGTCGGACACTGAAGCTTTCTTT.

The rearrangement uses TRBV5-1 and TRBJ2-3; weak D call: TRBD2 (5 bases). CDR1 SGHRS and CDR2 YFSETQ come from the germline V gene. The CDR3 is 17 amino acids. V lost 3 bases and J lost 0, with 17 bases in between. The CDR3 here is CASSSARATDSTDTQYF. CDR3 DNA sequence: TGCGCCAGCAGCTCCGCGCGGGCTACGGATAGCACAGATACGCAGTATTTT.

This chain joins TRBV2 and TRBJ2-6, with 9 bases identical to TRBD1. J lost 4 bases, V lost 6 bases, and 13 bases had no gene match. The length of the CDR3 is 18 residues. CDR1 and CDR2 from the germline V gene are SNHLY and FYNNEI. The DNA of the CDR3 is TGTGCCAGCAGCCCCCGAGGCACAGGGGGCGTCGGGGCCAACGTCCTGACTTTC. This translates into CASSPRGTGGVGANVLTF.

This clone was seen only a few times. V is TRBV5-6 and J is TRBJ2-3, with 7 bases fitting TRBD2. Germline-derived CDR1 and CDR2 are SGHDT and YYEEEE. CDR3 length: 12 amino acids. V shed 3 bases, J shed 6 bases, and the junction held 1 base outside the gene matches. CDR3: CASSWGGDTQYF. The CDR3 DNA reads TGTGCCAGCAGCTGGGGAGGGGATACGCAGTATTTT.

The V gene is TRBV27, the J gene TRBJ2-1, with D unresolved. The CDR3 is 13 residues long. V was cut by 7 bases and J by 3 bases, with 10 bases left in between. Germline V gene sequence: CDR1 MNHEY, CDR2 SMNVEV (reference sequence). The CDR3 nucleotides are TGTGCCAGCAAATCGGGTCTCTACAATGAGCAGTTCTTC. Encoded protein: CASKSGLYNEQFF.

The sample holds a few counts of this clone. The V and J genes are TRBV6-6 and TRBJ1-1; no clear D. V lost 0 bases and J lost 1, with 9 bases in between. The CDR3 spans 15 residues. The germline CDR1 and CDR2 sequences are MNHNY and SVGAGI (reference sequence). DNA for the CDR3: TGTGCCAGCAGTTACTCGAGGTCGGAGAACACTGAAGCTTTCTTT. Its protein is CASSYSRSENTEAFF.

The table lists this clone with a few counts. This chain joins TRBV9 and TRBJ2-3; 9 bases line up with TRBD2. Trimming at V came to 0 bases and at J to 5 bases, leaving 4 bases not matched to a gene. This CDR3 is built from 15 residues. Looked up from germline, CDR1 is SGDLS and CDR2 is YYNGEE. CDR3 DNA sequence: TGTGCCAGCAGCGTAGGCGGGGGGGCCGTAGATACGCAGTATTTT. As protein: CASSVGGGAVDTQYF.

As DNA, the CDR3 is TGTGCCAGCAGTGATAGCATAAGCCACAGGTCCTCCTACAATGAGCAGTTCTTC. It yields the protein CASSDSISHRSSYNEQFF. The chain employs TRBV6-1 and TRBJ2-1; D perhaps matches TRBD1 (5 bases). The CDR3 consists of 18 residues. From germline, CDR1 is MNHNS and CDR2 SASEGT. Trimming removed 3 bases from V and 0 bases from J, with 18 bases in between.

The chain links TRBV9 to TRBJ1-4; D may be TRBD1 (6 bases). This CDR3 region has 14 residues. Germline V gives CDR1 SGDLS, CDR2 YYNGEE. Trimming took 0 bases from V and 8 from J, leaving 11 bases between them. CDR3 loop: CASSVGAGDEKLFF. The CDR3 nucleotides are TGTGCCAGCAGCGTAGGGGCAGGGGACGAAAAACTGTTTTTT.

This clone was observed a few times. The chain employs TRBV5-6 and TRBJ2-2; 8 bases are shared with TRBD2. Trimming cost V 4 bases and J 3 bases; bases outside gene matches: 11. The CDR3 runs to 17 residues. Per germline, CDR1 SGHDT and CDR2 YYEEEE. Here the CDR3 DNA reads TGTGCCAGCAGCCGAGGGGGAGGCGGGGGGTACACCGGGGAGCTGTTTTTT. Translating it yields CASSRGGGGGYTGELFF.

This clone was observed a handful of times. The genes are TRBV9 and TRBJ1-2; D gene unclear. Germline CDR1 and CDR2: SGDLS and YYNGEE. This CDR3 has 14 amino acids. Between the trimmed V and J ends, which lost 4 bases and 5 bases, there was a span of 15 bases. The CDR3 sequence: CASSPRERGYGYTF. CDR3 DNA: TGTGCCAGCAGCCCTAGAGAGAGAGGGTATGGCTACACCTTC.

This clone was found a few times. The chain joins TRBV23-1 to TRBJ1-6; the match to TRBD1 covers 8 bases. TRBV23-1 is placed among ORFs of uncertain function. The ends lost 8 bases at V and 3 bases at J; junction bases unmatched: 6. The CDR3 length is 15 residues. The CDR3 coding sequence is TGCGCCAGCTCCCGGACAGGGTTCTATAATTCACCCCTCCACTTT. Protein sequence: CASSRTGFYNSPLHF.

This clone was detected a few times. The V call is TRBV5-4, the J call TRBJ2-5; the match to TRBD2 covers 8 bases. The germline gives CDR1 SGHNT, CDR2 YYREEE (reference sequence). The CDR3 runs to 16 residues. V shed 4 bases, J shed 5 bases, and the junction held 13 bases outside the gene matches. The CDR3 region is CASSPLGAGAWETQYF. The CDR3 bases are TGTGCCAGCAGCCCCCTCGGAGCGGGGGCATGGGAGACCCAGTACTTC.

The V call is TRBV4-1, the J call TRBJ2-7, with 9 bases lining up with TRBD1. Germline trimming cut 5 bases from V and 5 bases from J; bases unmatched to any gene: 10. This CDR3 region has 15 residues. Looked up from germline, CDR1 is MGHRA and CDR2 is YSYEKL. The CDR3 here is CASSGPGTGPHEQYF. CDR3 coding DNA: TGCGCCAGCAGCGGCCCCGGGACAGGGCCCCACGAGCAGTACTTC.

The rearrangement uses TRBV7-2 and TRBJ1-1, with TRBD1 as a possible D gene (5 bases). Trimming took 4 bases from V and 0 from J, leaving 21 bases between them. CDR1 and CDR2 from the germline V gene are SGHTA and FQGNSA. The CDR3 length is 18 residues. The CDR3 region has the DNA TGTGCCAGCAGCTCTAAACCTGACAGCCCCTACATGAACACTGAAGCTTTCTTT. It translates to CASSSKPDSPYMNTEAFF.

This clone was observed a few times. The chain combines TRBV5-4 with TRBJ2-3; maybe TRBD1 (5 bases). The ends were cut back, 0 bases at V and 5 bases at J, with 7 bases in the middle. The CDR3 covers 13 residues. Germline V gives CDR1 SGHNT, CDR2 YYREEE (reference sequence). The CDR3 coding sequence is TGTGCCAGCAGCTTGGAGGGGCAAGATACGCAGTATTTT. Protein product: CASSLEGQDTQYF.

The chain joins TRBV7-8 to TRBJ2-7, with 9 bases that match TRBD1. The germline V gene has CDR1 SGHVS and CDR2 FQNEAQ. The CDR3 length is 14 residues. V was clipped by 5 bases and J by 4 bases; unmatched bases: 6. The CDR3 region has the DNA TGTGCCAGCAGCCCCAGGACAGGGGAGTACGAGCAGTACTTC. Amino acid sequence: CASSPRTGEYEQYF.

The chain's CDR3 is CASSLGTDITYEQYF. For the CDR3, the DNA is TGTGCCAGTAGTCTCGGGACAGATATCACCTACGAGCAGTACTTC. V is TRBV19 and J is TRBJ2-7, with 7 bases aligning to TRBD1. The germline gives CDR1 LNHDA, CDR2 SQIVND (reference sequence). The CDR3 is 15 amino acids. V gave up 5 bases and J gave up 2 bases; unmatched junction bases: 9.

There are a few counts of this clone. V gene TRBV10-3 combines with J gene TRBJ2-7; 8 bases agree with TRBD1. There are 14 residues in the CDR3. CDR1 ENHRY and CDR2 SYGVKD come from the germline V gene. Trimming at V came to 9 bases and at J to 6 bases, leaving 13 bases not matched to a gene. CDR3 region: CAINPQGAPTEQYF. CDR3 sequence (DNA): TGTGCCATAAACCCCCAGGGGGCGCCTACCGAGCAGTACTTC.

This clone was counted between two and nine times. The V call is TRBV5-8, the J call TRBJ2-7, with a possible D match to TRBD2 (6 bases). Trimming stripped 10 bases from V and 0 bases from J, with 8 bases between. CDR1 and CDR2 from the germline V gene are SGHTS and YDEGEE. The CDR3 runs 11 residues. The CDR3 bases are TGTGCCGGGGGGAACTCCTACGAGCAGTACTTC. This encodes CAGGNSYEQYF.

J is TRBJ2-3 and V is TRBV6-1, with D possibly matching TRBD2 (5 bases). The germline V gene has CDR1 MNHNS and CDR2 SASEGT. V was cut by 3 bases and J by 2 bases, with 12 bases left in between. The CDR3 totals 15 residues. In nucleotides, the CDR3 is TGTGCCAGCAGTGATTTTGGGAGTATCACAGATACGCAGTATTTT. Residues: CASSDFGSITDTQYF.

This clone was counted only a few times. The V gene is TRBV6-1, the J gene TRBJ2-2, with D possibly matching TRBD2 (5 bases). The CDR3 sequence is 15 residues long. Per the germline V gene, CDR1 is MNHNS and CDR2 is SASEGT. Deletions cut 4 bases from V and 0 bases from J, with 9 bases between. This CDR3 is CASSVLGANTGELFF. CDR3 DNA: TGTGCCAGCAGTGTACTAGGCGCGAACACCGGGGAGCTGTTTTTT.